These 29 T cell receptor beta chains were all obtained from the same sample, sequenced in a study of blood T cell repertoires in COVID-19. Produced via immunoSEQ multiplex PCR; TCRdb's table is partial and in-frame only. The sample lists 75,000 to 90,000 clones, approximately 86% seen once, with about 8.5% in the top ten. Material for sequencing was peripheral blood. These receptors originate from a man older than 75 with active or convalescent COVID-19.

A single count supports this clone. As DNA, the CDR3 is TGTGCCAGCAGCCCCAACCCTCGGGAGTCCGGGGAGCTGTTTTTT. Translating it yields CASSPNPRESGELFF. The rearrangement links TRBV9 to TRBJ2-2; TRBD2 might be the D (6 bases). CDR1 is SGDLS and CDR2 is YYNGEE in the germline V gene. This CDR3 contains 15 residues. With 4 bases removed from V and 6 bases from J, the gap between germline ends came to 16 bases.

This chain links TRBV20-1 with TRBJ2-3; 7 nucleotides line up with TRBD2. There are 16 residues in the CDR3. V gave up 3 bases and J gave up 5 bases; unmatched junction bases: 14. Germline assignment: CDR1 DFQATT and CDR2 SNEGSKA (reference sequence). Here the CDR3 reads CSASPSRLAVVDTQYF. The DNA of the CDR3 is TGCAGTGCTAGTCCCAGCCGTCTAGCGGTAGTAGATACGCAGTATTTT.

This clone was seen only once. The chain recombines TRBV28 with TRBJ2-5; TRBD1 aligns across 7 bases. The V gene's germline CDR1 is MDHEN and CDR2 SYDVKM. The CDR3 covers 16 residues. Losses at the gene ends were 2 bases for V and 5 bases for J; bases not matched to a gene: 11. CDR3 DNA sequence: TGTGCCAGCAGTTTACGAGCAGGGGGTTGGGTGGAGACCCAGTACTTC. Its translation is CASSLRAGGWVETQYF.

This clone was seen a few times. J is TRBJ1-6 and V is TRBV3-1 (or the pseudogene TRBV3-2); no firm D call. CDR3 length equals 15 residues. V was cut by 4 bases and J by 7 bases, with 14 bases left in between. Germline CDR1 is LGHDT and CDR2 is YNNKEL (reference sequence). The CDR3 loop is CASSLNDVANSPLHF. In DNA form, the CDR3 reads TGTGCCAGCAGCCTCAATGACGTAGCAAATTCACCCCTCCACTTT.

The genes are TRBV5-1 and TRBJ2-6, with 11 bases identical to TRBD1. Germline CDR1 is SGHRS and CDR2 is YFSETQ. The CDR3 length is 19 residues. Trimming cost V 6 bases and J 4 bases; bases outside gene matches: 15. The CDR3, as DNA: TGCGCCAGCAACACCCAGGACAGGGGGCTGCAGTCGGGGGCCAACGTCCTGACTTTC. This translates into CASNTQDRGLQSGANVLTF.

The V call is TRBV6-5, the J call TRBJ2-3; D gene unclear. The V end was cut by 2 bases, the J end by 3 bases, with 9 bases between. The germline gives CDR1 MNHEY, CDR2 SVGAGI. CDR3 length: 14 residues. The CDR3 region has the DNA TGTGCCAGCAGTTACCCGGGTAGGACAGATACGCAGTATTTT. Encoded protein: CASSYPGRTDTQYF.

This chain's CDR3 is CASSLARSYEQYV. For the CDR3, the DNA is TGTGCCAGCAGTTTGGCACGATCCTACGAGCAGTACGTC. The gene calls are TRBV6-5 and TRBJ2-7; D not certain. This CDR3 is built from 13 residues. Germline values: CDR1 MNHEY, CDR2 SVGAGI. Trimming stripped 4 bases from V and 1 base from J, with 8 bases between.

CDR3 sequence (DNA): TGTGCCAGCTCACCAGCGGCAGCCTACAATCAGCCCCAGCATTTT. Its translation is CASSPAAAYNQPQHF. The rearrangement links TRBV18 to TRBJ1-5; D gene unclear. The germline V and J ends were trimmed by 2 bases and 3 bases, with 11 bases remaining between them. The CDR3 consists of 15 residues. CDR1 KGHSH and CDR2 LQKENI come from the germline V gene. The variable domain in full, with the rest retrieved from reference TRBV18 and TRBJ1-5, is NAGVMQNPRHLVRRRGQEARLRCSPMKGHSHVYWYRQLPEEGLKFMVYLQKENIIDESGMPKERFSAEFPKEGPSILRIQQVVRGDSAAYFCASSPAAAYNQPQHFGDGTRLSIL.

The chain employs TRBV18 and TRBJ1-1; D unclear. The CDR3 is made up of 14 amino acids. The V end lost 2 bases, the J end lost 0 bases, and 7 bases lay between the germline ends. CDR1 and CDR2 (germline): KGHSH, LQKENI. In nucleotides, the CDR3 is TGTGCCAGCTCACCAACAAACCTGAACACTGAAGCTTTCTTT. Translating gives CASSPTNLNTEAFF.

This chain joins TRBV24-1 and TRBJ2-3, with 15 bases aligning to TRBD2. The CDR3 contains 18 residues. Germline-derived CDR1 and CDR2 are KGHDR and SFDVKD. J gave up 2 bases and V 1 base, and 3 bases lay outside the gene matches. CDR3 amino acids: CATSDLRTSGRATDTQYF. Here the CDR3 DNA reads TGTGCCACCAGTGATTTACGGACTAGCGGGAGGGCCACAGATACGCAGTATTTT.

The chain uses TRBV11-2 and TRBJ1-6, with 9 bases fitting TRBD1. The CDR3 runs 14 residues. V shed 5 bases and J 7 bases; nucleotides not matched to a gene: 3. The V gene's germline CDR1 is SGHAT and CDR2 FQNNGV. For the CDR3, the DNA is TGTGCCAGCAGCCAAGGGACAGGGAATTCACCCCTCCACTTT. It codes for CASSQGTGNSPLHF.

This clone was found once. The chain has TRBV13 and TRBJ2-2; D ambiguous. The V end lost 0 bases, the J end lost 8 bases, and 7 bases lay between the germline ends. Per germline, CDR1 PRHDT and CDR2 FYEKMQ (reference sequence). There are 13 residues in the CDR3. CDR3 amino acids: CASSLGRSGELFF. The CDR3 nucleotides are TGTGCCAGCAGCTTAGGGAGGTCTGGGGAGCTGTTTTTT.

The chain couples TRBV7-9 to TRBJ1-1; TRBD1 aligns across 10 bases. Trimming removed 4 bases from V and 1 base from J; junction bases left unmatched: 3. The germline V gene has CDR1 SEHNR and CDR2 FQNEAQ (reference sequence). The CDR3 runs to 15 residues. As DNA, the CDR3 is TGTGCCAGCAGCTACCGGACAGGGGGGAACACTGAAGCTTTCTTT. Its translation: CASSYRTGGNTEAFF.

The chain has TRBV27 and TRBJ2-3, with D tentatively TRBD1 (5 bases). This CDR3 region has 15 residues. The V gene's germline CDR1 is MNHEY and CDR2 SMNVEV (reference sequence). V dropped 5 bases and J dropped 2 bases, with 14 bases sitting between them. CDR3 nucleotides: TGTGCCAGCAGTCCCAGGGCGGTCCTCACAGATACGCAGTATTTT. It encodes CASSPRAVLTDTQYF.

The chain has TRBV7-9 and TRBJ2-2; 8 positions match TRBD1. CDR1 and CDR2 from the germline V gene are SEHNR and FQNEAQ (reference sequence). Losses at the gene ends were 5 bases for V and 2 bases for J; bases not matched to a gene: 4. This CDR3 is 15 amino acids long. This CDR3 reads CASSQDRANTGELFF. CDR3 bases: TGTGCCAGCAGCCAGGACAGGGCCAACACCGGGGAGCTGTTTTTT.

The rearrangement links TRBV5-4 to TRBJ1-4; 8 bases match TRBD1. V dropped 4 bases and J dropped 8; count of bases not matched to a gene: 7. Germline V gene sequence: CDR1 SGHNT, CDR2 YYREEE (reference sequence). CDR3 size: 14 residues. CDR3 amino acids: CASSPDRVPEKLFF. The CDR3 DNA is TGTGCCAGCAGCCCGGACAGGGTTCCCGAAAAACTGTTTTTT.

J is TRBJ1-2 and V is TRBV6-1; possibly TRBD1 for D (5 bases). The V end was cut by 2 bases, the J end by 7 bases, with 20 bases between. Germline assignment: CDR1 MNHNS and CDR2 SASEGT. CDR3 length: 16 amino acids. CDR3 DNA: TGTGCCAGCAGTGAAAGCCCGAAAGGCGGGGCAGCTGGCTACACCTTC. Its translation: CASSESPKGGAAGYTF.

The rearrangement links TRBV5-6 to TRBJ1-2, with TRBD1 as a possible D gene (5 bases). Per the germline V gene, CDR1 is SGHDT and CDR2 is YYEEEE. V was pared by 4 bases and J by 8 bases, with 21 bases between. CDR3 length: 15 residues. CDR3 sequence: CASSHNKVQGEGYTF. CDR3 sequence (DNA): TGTGCCAGCAGCCACAATAAAGTTCAGGGTGAAGGCTACACCTTC. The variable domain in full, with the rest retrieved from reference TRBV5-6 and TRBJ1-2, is DAGVTQSPTHLIKTRGQQVTLRCSPKSGHDTVSWYQQALGQGPQFIFQYYEEEERQRGNFPDRFSGHQFPNYSSELNVNALLLGDSALYLCASSHNKVQGEGYTFGSGTRLTVV.

Written as DNA, the CDR3 is TGTGCCAGTAGATTGGGGGGGCGGTCGGATGAGCAGTTCTTC. Its protein product is CASRLGGRSDEQFF. This sequence joins TRBV19 and TRBJ2-1; a possible D gene is TRBD2 (7 bases). The CDR3 is made up of 14 amino acids. V lost 6 bases and J 8 bases, leaving 17 bases between the germline ends. Germline assignment: CDR1 LNHDA and CDR2 SQIVND (reference sequence).

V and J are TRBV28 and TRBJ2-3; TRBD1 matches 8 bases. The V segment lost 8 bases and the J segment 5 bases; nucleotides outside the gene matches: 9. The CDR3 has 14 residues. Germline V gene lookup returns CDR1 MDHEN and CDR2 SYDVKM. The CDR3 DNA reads TGTGCCAGCTTACAGGGGGGCCGCAGAGATACGCAGTATTTT. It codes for CASLQGGRRDTQYF.

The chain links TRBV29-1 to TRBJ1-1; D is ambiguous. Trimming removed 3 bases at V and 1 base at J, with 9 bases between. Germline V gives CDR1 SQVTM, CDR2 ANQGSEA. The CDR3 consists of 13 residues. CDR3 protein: CSVDRRQNTEAFF. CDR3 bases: TGCAGCGTTGATCGGCGACAGAACACTGAAGCTTTCTTT.

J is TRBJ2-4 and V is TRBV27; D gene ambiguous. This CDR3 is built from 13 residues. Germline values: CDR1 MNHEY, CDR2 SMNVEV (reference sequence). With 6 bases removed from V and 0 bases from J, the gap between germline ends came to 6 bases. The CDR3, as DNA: TGTGCCAGCAGCGGGTTAGCCAAAAACATTCAGTACTTC. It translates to CASSGLAKNIQYF.

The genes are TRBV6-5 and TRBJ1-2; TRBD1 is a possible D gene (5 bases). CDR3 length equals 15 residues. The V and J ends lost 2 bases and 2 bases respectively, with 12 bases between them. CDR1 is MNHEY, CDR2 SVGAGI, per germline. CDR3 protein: CASSYGVRGNYGYTF. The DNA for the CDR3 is TGTGCCAGCAGTTACGGGGTCCGGGGGAACTATGGCTACACCTTC.

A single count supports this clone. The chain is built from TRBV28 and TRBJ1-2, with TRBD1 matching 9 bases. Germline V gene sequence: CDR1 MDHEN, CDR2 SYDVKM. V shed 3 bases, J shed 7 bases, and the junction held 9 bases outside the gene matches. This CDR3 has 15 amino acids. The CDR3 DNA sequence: TGTGCCAGCAGTTTGGGGGACAGGGATATCAGTGGCTACACCTTC. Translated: CASSLGDRDISGYTF.

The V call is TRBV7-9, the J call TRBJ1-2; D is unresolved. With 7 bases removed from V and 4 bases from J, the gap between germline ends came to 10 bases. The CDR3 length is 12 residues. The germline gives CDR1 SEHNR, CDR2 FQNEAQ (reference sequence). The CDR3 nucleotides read TGTGCCAGCACGGGAGTGGGCTATGGCTACACCTTC. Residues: CASTGVGYGYTF.

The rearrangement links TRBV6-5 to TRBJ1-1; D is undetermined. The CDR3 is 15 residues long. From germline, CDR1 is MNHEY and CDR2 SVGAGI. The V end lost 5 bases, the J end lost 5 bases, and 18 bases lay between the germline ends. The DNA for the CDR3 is TGTGCCAGCAGTCAACTACACCTTGGGAGGACTGAAGCTTTCTTT. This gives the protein CASSQLHLGRTEAFF.

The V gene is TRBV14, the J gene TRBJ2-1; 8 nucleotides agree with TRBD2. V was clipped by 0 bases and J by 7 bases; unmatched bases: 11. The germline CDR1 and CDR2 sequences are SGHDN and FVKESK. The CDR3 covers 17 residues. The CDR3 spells CASSQEPLTSDRNEQFF. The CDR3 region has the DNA TGTGCCAGCAGCCAAGAGCCCCTGACTAGCGATCGTAATGAGCAGTTCTTC. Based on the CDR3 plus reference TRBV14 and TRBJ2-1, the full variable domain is EAGVTQFPSHSVIEKGQTVTLRCDPISGHDNLYWYRRVMGKEIKFLLHFVKESKQDESGMPNNRFLAERTGGTYSTLKVQPAELEDSGVYFCASSQEPLTSDRNEQFFGPGTRLTVL.

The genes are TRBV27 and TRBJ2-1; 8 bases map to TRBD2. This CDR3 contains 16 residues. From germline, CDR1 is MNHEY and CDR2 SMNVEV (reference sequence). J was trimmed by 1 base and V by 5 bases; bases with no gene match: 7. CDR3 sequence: CASSARLANSYNEQFF. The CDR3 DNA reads TGTGCCAGCAGTGCAAGACTAGCGAATTCCTACAATGAGCAGTTCTTC.

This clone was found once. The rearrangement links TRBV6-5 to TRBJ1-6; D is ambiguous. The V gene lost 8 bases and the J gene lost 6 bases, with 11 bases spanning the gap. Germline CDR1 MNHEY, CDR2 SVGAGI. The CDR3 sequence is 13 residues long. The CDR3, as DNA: TGTGCCAGCCTGCCAGGCATTAATTCACCCCTCCACTTT. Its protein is CASLPGINSPLHF.